Many counts were recorded for the clone carrying this T cell receptor beta chain. Its antigen is as yet unknown. This specimen belongs to a study of T cells after yellow fever vaccination. Study-wide findings and caveats: Researchers cautioned that FACS-sorted repertoires could harbor abundant clonotypes contaminating from the bulk population.

Trimming took off 6 bases at V and 5 bases at J, with 13 bases between the two ends. The CDR3 consists of 12 residues. Germline V gene lookup returns CDR1 DFQATT and CDR2 SNEGSKA (reference sequence). Via MiXCR, TCRdb re-called the 5' RACE reads, giving one row per CDR3 protein. Of under 250,000 distinct CDR3 sequences listed, 6.9% were seen once; the top ten hold about 0.85%. Sample: CD4+ T cells sorted from PBMCs, taken 15 days after the yellow fever booster vaccination. This sequence joins TRBV20-1 and TRBJ2-5; D is undetermined. This sequence was found in a man under 40 who received the YFV17D yellow fever vaccine. The CDR3 reads CSAPSDGETQYF. CDR3 in DNA: TGCAGTGCCCCCAGTGATGGGGAGACCCAGTACTTC.